A selection of T cell receptor beta chains follows, all from one sample in a study of beta chain features in type 1 diabetes. Produced via immunoSEQ multiplex PCR; TCRdb's table is partial and in-frame only. This sample carries around 600,000 clones, around an eighth of them seen once, and the ten largest clones take over 0.1%. What was sequenced was naive CD4+ T cells from blood. Source of these receptors: a man aged 25-45 years with type 1 diabetes. Each CDR3 is given with its conserved first and last residue. The D gene is left open where the match is weak. Expanded clones are given a class, and other clones once, few, many or no size at all.

D: -
J: TRBJ1-5
size: few
V: TRBV7-2
DNA: TGTGCCAGCAGCTTAGCTGGGGGTTCCGGCAATCAGCCCCAGCATTTT
CDR3: CASSLAGGSGNQPQHF

D: TRBD1
J: TRBJ2-5
size: few
V: TRBV5-5
DNA: TGTGCCAGCAGCTTGGATTTGGGACAGGGCCAAGAGACCCAGTACTTC
CDR3: CASSLDLGQGQETQYF

D: TRBD1
J: TRBJ2-3
size: -
V: TRBV25-1
DNA: TGTGCCAGCAGTGAAACAACAGGGGGCTCCCTCACAGATACGCAGTATTTT
CDR3: CASSETTGGSLTDTQYF

D: -
J: TRBJ2-1
size: few
V: TRBV13
DNA: TGTGCCAGCAGCTTGTCACTAGTCAACCAGGGGCCTGAGCAGTTCTTC
CDR3: CASSLSLVNQGPEQFF

D: TRBD1
J: TRBJ2-1
size: -
V: TRBV6-1
DNA: TGTGCCAGCAGTGAACCAAGGACAGGCCCTTCCTCCTACAATGAGCAGTTCTTC
CDR3: CASSEPRTGPSSYNEQFF

D: TRBD2
J: TRBJ2-5
size: few
V: TRBV25-1
DNA: TGTGCCAGCAGTGAACCACTAGGGACTAGCGGGGGGGCAGAGACCCAGTACTTC
CDR3: CASSEPLGTSGGAETQYF

D: TRBD1
J: TRBJ1-2
size: few
V: TRBV7-2
DNA: TGTGCCAGCAGCCCTAACGCAGGACAGGGGAAAGGCTATGGCTACACCTTC
CDR3: CASSPNAGQGKGYGYTF

D: -
J: TRBJ2-5
size: few
V: TRBV9
DNA: TGTGCCAGCAGTCTAGAGAGCCGGGGGACCCAGTACTTC
CDR3: CASSLESRGTQYF

D: -
J: TRBJ1-4
size: few
V: TRBV30
DNA: TGTGCCTGGACCTTGGGGGCCCTGGGGACTAATGAAAAACTGTTTTTT
CDR3: CAWTLGALGTNEKLFF

D: TRBD2
J: TRBJ2-5
size: -
V: TRBV6-1
DNA: TGTGCCAGCAGTCAAGCCGGGACTAGCGGGAAAGAGACCCAGTACTTC
CDR3: CASSQAGTSGKETQYF

D: -
J: TRBJ1-6
size: -
V: TRBV4-2
DNA: TGTGCCAGCAGCCAAGACTGGATGCCGTCAGGGAGAAATTCACCCCTCCACTTT
CDR3: CASSQDWMPSGRNSPLHF

D: -
J: TRBJ2-7
size: few
V: TRBV6-5
DNA: TGTGCCAGCAGTTACTCCGACGGCAGCAACTACGAGCAGTACTTC
CDR3: CASSYSDGSNYEQYF

D: TRBD2
J: TRBJ2-1
size: -
V: TRBV7-2
DNA: TGTGCCAGCAGCCGGTCGACTAGCGGGGGTGACGAGCAGTTCTTC
CDR3: CASSRSTSGGDEQFF

D: -
J: TRBJ2-7
size: few
V: TRBV9
DNA: TGTGCCAGCAGCGTAGATGGGAACCTCAGGGACGAGCAGTACTTC
CDR3: CASSVDGNLRDEQYF

D: TRBD2
J: TRBJ2-2
size: few
V: TRBV5-6
DNA: TGTGCCAGCAGCTCCGTGATGGCTAGCGGGGTGTACACCGGGGAGCTGTTTTTT
CDR3: CASSSVMASGVYTGELFF

D: TRBD1
J: TRBJ1-2
size: -
V: TRBV30
DNA: TGTGCCTGGATTGGGACAGGGGCCGGCTACACCTTC
CDR3: CAWIGTGAGYTF

D: -
J: TRBJ2-2
size: few
V: TRBV10-3
DNA: TGTGCCATCAGCCCGGGACAAGACACCGGGGAGCTGTTTTTT
CDR3: CAISPGQDTGELFF

D: -
J: TRBJ2-7
size: -
V: TRBV29-1
DNA: TGCAGCGTTTCCCGGGTCCTGGCCTACGAGCAGTACTTC
CDR3: CSVSRVLAYEQYF

D: -
J: TRBJ1-1
size: few
V: TRBV7-6
DNA: TGTGCCAGCAGCCCAAGCCTCAAGGTGAACACTGAAGCTTTCTTT
CDR3: CASSPSLKVNTEAFF

D: -
J: TRBJ1-6
size: -
V: TRBV7-9
DNA: TGTGCCAGCAGCTCGGGACTTTCACCCCTCCACTTT
CDR3: CASSSGLSPLHF

D: TRBD1
J: TRBJ2-7
size: -
V: TRBV6-5
DNA: TGTGCCAGCAGTTGGACAGGGGGCAACTACGAGCAGTACTTC
CDR3: CASSWTGGNYEQYF

D: -
J: TRBJ1-5
size: -
V: TRBV2
DNA: TGTGCCAGCAGTGTTAGGGGCAATCAGCCCCAGCATTTT
CDR3: CASSVRGNQPQHF

D: TRBD1
J: TRBJ1-1
size: few
V: TRBV19
DNA: TGTGCCAGTAGTAGGGACAGGGACAACACTGAAGCTTTCTTT
CDR3: CASSRDRDNTEAFF

D: -
J: TRBJ2-5
size: -
V: TRBV12-2
DNA: TGTGCAAGTCGCTTAGAGGCCAGGGGAAGGGAAGAGACCCAGTACTTC
CDR3: CASRLEARGREETQYF

D: -
J: TRBJ2-1
size: -
V: TRBV7-7
DNA: TGTGCCAGCAGCTTAGCGCCTAGCTCCTACAATGAGCAGTTCTTC
CDR3: CASSLAPSSYNEQFF

D: -
J: TRBJ1-2
size: few
V: TRBV29-1
DNA: TGCAGCGTTGAATTGGGGCTCCGATATGGCTACACCTTC
CDR3: CSVELGLRYGYTF

D: -
J: TRBJ2-6
size: few
V: TRBV7-2
DNA: TGTGCCAGCAGCTTAGTGCAGGGTACTGGGGCCAACGTCCTGACTTTC
CDR3: CASSLVQGTGANVLTF

D: TRBD2
J: TRBJ2-1
size: -
V: TRBV7-9
DNA: TGTGCCAGCAGCTACTTACTAGCGGGGAACAACAATGAGCAGTTCTTC
CDR3: CASSYLLAGNNNEQFF

D: -
J: TRBJ1-5
size: few
V: TRBV19
DNA: TGTGCCAGTAGCTGGGGGGTCAATCAGCCCCAGCATTTT
CDR3: CASSWGVNQPQHF

D: -
J: TRBJ2-5
size: -
V: TRBV5-6
DNA: TGTGCCAGCAGCCTCAACTGGGGGAACCAAGAGACCCAGTACTTC
CDR3: CASSLNWGNQETQYF

D: -
J: TRBJ1-2
size: -
V: TRBV28
DNA: TGTGCCAGCAGTTTATCCAGGAGTACTCGCTACACCTTC
CDR3: CASSLSRSTRYTF

D: TRBD1
J: TRBJ2-1
size: -
V: TRBV7-2
DNA: TGTGCCAGCACCAGATATCTGGACAGGGGAATAGGCAATGAGCAGTTCTTC
CDR3: CASTRYLDRGIGNEQFF

D: -
J: TRBJ2-1
size: -
V: TRBV19
DNA: TGTGCCACCTTAAGGGACAATGAGCAGTTCTTC
CDR3: CATLRDNEQFF

D: TRBD2
J: TRBJ2-7
size: few
V: TRBV6-5
DNA: TGTGCCAGCAGTTATAGCGGGGGGCCCTACGAGCAGTACTTC
CDR3: CASSYSGGPYEQYF

D: TRBD1
J: TRBJ2-1
size: -
V: TRBV7-2
DNA: TGTGCCAGCAGTAGACAGGGTATAAACAATGAGCAGTTCTTC
CDR3: CASSRQGINNEQFF

D: -
J: TRBJ1-2
size: few
V: TRBV6-6
DNA: TGTGCCAGCGTTACGATGACGGATCACTATGGCTACACCTTC
CDR3: CASVTMTDHYGYTF

D: -
J: TRBJ2-1
size: -
V: TRBV7-2
DNA: TGTGCCAGCAGCTTAGCAAGGTACAATGAGCAGTTCTTC
CDR3: CASSLARYNEQFF

D: -
J: TRBJ1-2
size: many
V: TRBV7-9
DNA: TGTGCCAGCAGCTTAGACCCAAGCTACACCTTC
CDR3: CASSLDPSYTF

D: -
J: TRBJ1-5
size: few
V: TRBV29-1
DNA: TGCAGCGCCAGGACTTCCGGGAATCAGCCCCAGCATTTT
CDR3: CSARTSGNQPQHF

D: TRBD1
J: TRBJ1-1
size: few
V: TRBV5-6
DNA: TGTGCCAGCAGCTTGGGACAGGGTGGGACTGAAGCTTTCTTT
CDR3: CASSLGQGGTEAFF

D: TRBD1
J: TRBJ1-5
size: few
V: TRBV19
DNA: TGTGCCAGTAGTATCGAGGGGGCGCGAAATCAGCCCCAGCATTTT
CDR3: CASSIEGARNQPQHF

D: TRBD1
J: TRBJ1-1
size: -
V: TRBV9
DNA: TGTGCCAGCAGCGTAGAATCCCGACAGGGGGCTAATGCTTTCTTT
CDR3: CASSVESRQGANAFF

D: -
J: TRBJ1-6
size: few
V: TRBV5-4
DNA: TGTGCCAGCAGCTTGGCCTTGACAGGAAATTCACCCCTCCACTTT
CDR3: CASSLALTGNSPLHF

D: -
J: TRBJ2-5
size: few
V: TRBV6-5
DNA: TGTGCCAGCAGTTTTTCGGGAAAAGAGACCCAGTACTTC
CDR3: CASSFSGKETQYF

D: -
J: TRBJ2-1
size: -
V: TRBV28
DNA: TGTGCCAGCAGTCCCGGGGACCCCCAGAATGAGCAGTTCTTC
CDR3: CASSPGDPQNEQFF

D: -
J: TRBJ1-6
size: few
V: TRBV25-1
DNA: TGTGCCAGCAGTGAATCGACAGCCGATAATTCACCCCTCCACTTT
CDR3: CASSESTADNSPLHF

D: -
J: TRBJ1-5
size: few
V: TRBV30
DNA: TGTGCCTCCCTCGAGGGGCGGGGGGATAGCAATCAGCCCCAGCATTTT
CDR3: CASLEGRGDSNQPQHF

D: -
J: TRBJ1-1
size: few
V: TRBV7-9
DNA: TGTGCCAGCAGAAGCGAGGGAGGGCTAGCTTTCTTT
CDR3: CASRSEGGLAFF

D: -
J: TRBJ2-5
size: few
V: TRBV30
DNA: TGTGCCTGGGCCCTTAAAGAGACCCAGTACTTC
CDR3: CAWALKETQYF

D: -
J: TRBJ2-3
size: -
V: TRBV4-3
DNA: TGCGCCAGCAGCCAAGCGACTAGCACAGATACGCAGTATTTT
CDR3: CASSQATSTDTQYF